One sample yielded the 29 T cell receptor beta chains listed below, sequenced in a study of blood T cell repertoires in COVID-19. Sequencing was performed with immunoSEQ multiplex PCR; in TCRdb, only in-frame clones are kept and a portion is missing. This sample has approximately 310,000 clones, with 70% to 90% found just once. Source material: PBMCs or T cells enriched from blood (not recorded which). These receptors were obtained from a man in his thirties or forties who had recovered from COVID-19.

V and J are TRBV7-2 and TRBJ2-2, with 7 bases fitting TRBD1. Germline V gene sequence: CDR1 SGHTA, CDR2 FQGNSA. V gave up 1 base and J gave up 0 bases; unmatched junction bases: 5. The CDR3 has 17 amino acids. CDR3 coding DNA: TGTGCCAGCAGCTTAGTGACAGGGTCCGCGAACACCGGGGAGCTGTTTTTT. Its protein product is CASSLVTGSANTGELFF.

V and J are TRBV3-1 (or the pseudogene TRBV3-2) and TRBJ2-7; D gene ambiguous. Deletions cut 1 base from V and 6 bases from J, with 13 bases between. This CDR3 contains 14 residues. The germline gives CDR1 LGHDT, CDR2 YNNKEL (reference sequence). The CDR3: CASSQVTSPSEQYF. Here the CDR3 DNA reads TGTGCCAGCAGCCAAGTAACTTCACCAAGCGAGCAGTACTTC.

The rearrangement joins TRBV21-1 to TRBJ2-7; the table's TRBD1 call for D was not verified on the DNA. TRBV21-1 counts as a pseudogene. This CDR3 region has 14 residues. CDR3 amino acids: CASSPYRGSYEQYF. The CDR3 region has the DNA TGTGCCAGCAGCCCATACAGGGGTTCCTACGAGCAGTACTTC.

In nucleotides, the CDR3 is TGTGCCACCAGAAACAGGGGGCTCACGAACACCGGGGAGCTGTTTTTT. The encoded protein is CATRNRGLTNTGELFF. The rearrangement joins TRBV12-5 to TRBJ2-2; 9 bases agree with TRBD1. Germline assignment: CDR1 LGHNT and CDR2 FRNRAP. CDR3 length equals 16 residues.

The chain combines TRBV6-1 with TRBJ2-7; D ambiguous. Germline V gene sequence: CDR1 MNHNS, CDR2 SASEGT. V lost 3 bases and J lost 3, with 12 bases in between. This CDR3 comprises 14 residues. The CDR3 DNA reads as TGTGCCAGCAGTGACCCCTCCCGAGGCTACGAGCAGTACTTC. This gives the protein CASSDPSRGYEQYF.

In its sample, this clone was seen once. V gene TRBV2 combines with J gene TRBJ1-1; TRBD1 is a possible D gene (6 bases). The ends were cut back, 8 bases at V and 0 bases at J, with 16 bases in the middle. This CDR3 is 15 amino acids long. Germline V gene data show CDR1 as SNHLY and CDR2 as FYNNEI. The CDR3 nucleotides are TGTGCCAGCCAATCCTGGGGGGGCTTGAACACTGAAGCTTTCTTT. Amino acids: CASQSWGGLNTEAFF.

The CDR3 reads CASSRDTGTGELFF. The CDR3 DNA is TGTGCCAGCAGCCGGGACACTGGCACCGGGGAGCTGTTTTTT. V usage is TRBV2 and J usage is TRBJ2-2; D is possibly TRBD1 (6 bases). CDR3 size: 14 residues. Germline V gene sequence: CDR1 SNHLY, CDR2 FYNNEI. V was shortened by 6 bases and J by 4 bases, with 12 bases between the two germline ends.

This chain links TRBV25-1 with TRBJ1-2, with a possible D match to TRBD1 (5 bases). Trimming stripped 2 bases from V and 9 bases from J, with 13 bases between. Germline V gene lookup returns CDR1 MGHDK and CDR2 SYGVNS. The CDR3 runs to 13 residues. In DNA form, the CDR3 reads TGTGCCAGCAGTGAAGGGCAGGGTCGACGCTACACCTTC. Translation: CASSEGQGRRYTF.

The chain employs TRBV5-8 and TRBJ2-5; 8 positions match TRBD1. Germline V CDR1 and CDR2: SGHTS, YDEGEE. This CDR3 contains 15 residues. After removal of 4 bases from V and 5 bases from J, the junction contained 10 bases not matched to a gene. CDR3 residues: CASSRPQGESETQYF. The CDR3 nucleotides are TGTGCCAGCAGCCGTCCACAGGGGGAAAGCGAGACCCAGTACTTC.

A single count supports this clone. The V gene is TRBV25-1, the J gene TRBJ1-2, with 7 bases lining up with TRBD1. The V gene's germline CDR1 is MGHDK and CDR2 SYGVNS. Losses at the gene ends were 6 bases for V and 9 bases for J; bases not matched to a gene: 10. The CDR3 loop spans 13 amino acids. The CDR3 reads CASSPQGSMSYTF. As DNA, the CDR3 is TGTGCCAGCAGCCCACAGGGGTCAATGAGCTACACCTTC.

J is TRBJ1-3 and V is TRBV4-1, with D uncertain. The CDR3 runs to 14 residues. Germline V CDR1 and CDR2: MGHRA, YSYEKL. V lost 0 bases, J lost 4 bases, and 7 bases lay in between. Here the CDR3 reads CASSQESLGNTIYF. CDR3 sequence (DNA): TGCGCCAGCAGCCAAGAATCTCTGGGAAACACCATATATTTT.

This clone was seen more than once but under ten times. This chain connects TRBV19 to TRBJ1-5; 7 bases are shared with TRBD1. CDR1 and CDR2 (germline): LNHDA, SQIVND (reference sequence). Trimming removed 6 bases from V and 0 bases from J; junction bases left unmatched: 5. The CDR3 spans 15 residues. CDR3 sequence reads: CASSLTGFSNQPQHF. The CDR3 nucleotides are TGTGCCAGTAGCCTGACAGGGTTTAGCAATCAGCCCCAGCATTTT.

The rearrangement links TRBV7-3 to TRBJ2-3; D ambiguous. This CDR3 comprises 14 residues. V lost 5 bases, J lost 2 bases, and 11 bases lay in between. The germline CDR1 and CDR2 sequences are SGHTA and FQGTGA. As DNA, the CDR3 is TGTGCCAGCAGCCACGACACAAACACAGATACGCAGTATTTT. Its translation: CASSHDTNTDTQYF.

The V gene is TRBV6-2 or TRBV6-3, the J gene TRBJ1-1, with 10 positions matching TRBD1. The CDR3 is made up of 16 amino acids. CDR1 is MNHEY and CDR2 is SVGEGT in the germline V gene. The V segment lost 5 bases and the J segment 14 bases; nucleotides outside the gene matches: 20. CDR3 in DNA: TGTGCCAGCAGTCTAACCTCCCCCGGGACAGGGGCCGCCCCGTTCTTT. Amino acid sequence: CASSLTSPGTGAAPFF.

This clone came up a few times. The chain combines TRBV27 with TRBJ1-5; maybe TRBD1 (5 bases). CDR1 and CDR2 from the germline V gene are MNHEY and SMNVEV (reference sequence). This CDR3 is built from 16 residues. Trimming left V 5 bases short and J 5 bases short, with 19 bases between. In DNA, the CDR3 is TGTGCCAGCAGTCCTTCTACGGGGGGGGTATATCAGCCCCAGCATTTT. Translation gives CASSPSTGGVYQPQHF.

The chain uses TRBV7-6 and TRBJ2-1, with TRBD1 identical over 7 bases. Germline V CDR1 and CDR2: SGHVS, FNYEAQ. The length of the CDR3 is 15 residues. V lost 4 bases and J lost 3; bases outside the gene matches: 6. The DNA for the CDR3 is TGTGCCAGCAGCTCGATAGGGACAGACTACAATGAGCAGTTCTTC. This translates into CASSSIGTDYNEQFF.

This clone showed up just once. This sequence joins TRBV7-9 and TRBJ1-3, with no clear D. This CDR3 spans 16 amino acids. The germline V gene encodes CDR1 SEHNR and CDR2 FQNEAQ (reference sequence). V was shortened by 2 bases and J by 0 bases, with 11 bases between the two germline ends. The CDR3 sequence: CASSLWSTNSGNTIYF. For the CDR3, the DNA is TGTGCCAGCAGCTTATGGTCCACTAACTCTGGAAACACCATATATTTT.

The CDR3: CASSVTGLNTGELFF. The DNA for the CDR3 is TGTGCCAGCAGCGTGACCGGGTTAAACACCGGGGAGCTGTTTTTT. This chain links TRBV9 with TRBJ2-2, with D hard to call. The germline V gene has CDR1 SGDLS and CDR2 YYNGEE. V was shortened by 2 bases and J by 2 bases, with 10 bases between the two germline ends. This CDR3 has 15 amino acids.

This clone was recorded a few times. The chain employs TRBV7-2 and TRBJ1-6, with TRBD1 matching 9 bases. CDR3 length: 16 residues. From germline, CDR1 is SGHTA and CDR2 FQGNSA. The J segment lost 6 bases and the V segment lost 5 bases, leaving 8 bases of the junction unmatched. DNA of the CDR3: TGTGCCAGCAGCCAAAGGGGGACAGGGCTTAATTCACCCCTCCACTTT. Protein: CASSQRGTGLNSPLHF.

In its sample, this clone was seen a few times. This chain connects TRBV10-3 to TRBJ1-2; D unresolved. The V end lost 3 bases, the J end lost 5 bases, and 4 bases lay between the germline ends. The CDR3 sequence is 11 residues long. Germline values: CDR1 ENHRY, CDR2 SYGVKD. The CDR3 DNA is TGTGCCATCAGTGACAGATATGGCTACACCTTC. It yields the protein CAISDRYGYTF.

The V gene is TRBV2, the J gene TRBJ1-1; weak D call: TRBD1 (6 bases). Per germline, CDR1 SNHLY and CDR2 FYNNEI. This CDR3 comprises 14 residues. Trimming left V 3 bases short and J 4 bases short, with 12 bases between. CDR3 amino acids: CASSDQGSGTEAFF. The CDR3 DNA is TGTGCCAGCAGTGATCAGGGGAGCGGCACTGAAGCTTTCTTT.

V gene TRBV5-1 combines with J gene TRBJ1-1, with D perhaps matching TRBD1 (5 bases). Trimming removed 4 bases at V and 0 bases at J, with 16 bases between. Per the germline V gene, CDR1 is SGHRS and CDR2 is YFSETQ. The CDR3 contains 16 residues. Here the CDR3 DNA reads TGCGCCAGCAGCAGACCGGGACTGTCCATGAACACTGAAGCTTTCTTT. This gives the protein CASSRPGLSMNTEAFF.

The gene calls are TRBV3-1 (or the pseudogene TRBV3-2) and TRBJ1-6; 7 bases match TRBD1. Germline lookup yields CDR1 LGHDT and CDR2 YNNKEL (reference sequence). V dropped 3 bases and J dropped 9; count of bases not matched to a gene: 17. The CDR3 has 18 amino acids. The CDR3 bases are TGTGCCAGCAGCCAGGGATCTCCCAGGACAGGAGTGTCTTCACCCCTCCACTTT. Translated, it gives CASSQGSPRTGVSSPLHF.

To note about this clone: One end of the junction fails to match germline, which may point to a read error. The chain recombines TRBV20-1 with TRBJ1-5, with D possibly TRBD1 on 5 matching bases. CDR1 DFQATT and CDR2 SNEGSKA come from the germline V gene (reference sequence). The CDR3 extends over 11 amino acids. The CDR3 DNA reads TGCAGTGCTAGCGATGGACATGGGTCGGGTTTT. Translation gives CSASDGHGSGF.

The V gene is TRBV27, the J gene TRBJ1-2; 11 bases are shared with TRBD1. CDR3 length: 15 residues. Germline V gene sequence: CDR1 MNHEY, CDR2 SMNVEV (reference sequence). V was pared by 7 bases and J by 8 bases, with 12 bases of the junction left unmatched. This chain's CDR3 is CASKLFGQGAGGYTF. CDR3 DNA: TGTGCCAGCAAACTATTTGGACAGGGGGCGGGAGGCTACACCTTC.

V is TRBV7-3 and J is TRBJ2-1; weak D call: TRBD2 (5 bases). V shed 2 bases and J shed 0 bases, with 11 bases lying between them. The CDR3 is 16 amino acids. Germline V CDR1 and CDR2: SGHTA, FQGTGA. The CDR3 DNA reads as TGTGCCAGCAGCTTACTAGCTCCGAGCTCCTACAATGAGCAGTTCTTC. Protein product: CASSLLAPSSYNEQFF.

For this clone: Within the sample, other DNA sequences also encode this same CDR3. V gene TRBV18 combines with J gene TRBJ2-3; D is unresolved. Germline loops: CDR1 KGHSH, CDR2 LQKENI. V lost 6 bases to trimming and J lost 0 bases, with 13 bases between them. CDR3 length equals 15 residues. This CDR3 reads CASSPSVTSTDTQYF. CDR3 bases: TGTGCCAGCTCCCCGAGTGTTACTAGCACAGATACGCAGTATTTT.

The chain recombines TRBV5-1 with TRBJ1-2; weak D call: TRBD1 (6 bases). The ends were cut back, 4 bases at V and 2 bases at J, with 12 bases in the middle. There are 14 residues in the CDR3. CDR1 is SGHRS, CDR2 YFSETQ, per germline. CDR3 nucleotide sequence: TGCGCCAGCAGCGCTGGACAGCCCAACTATGGCTACACCTTC. Its translation is CASSAGQPNYGYTF.

The V gene is TRBV4-2, the J gene TRBJ2-3; 11 nucleotides match TRBD2. V shed 2 bases and J 6 bases; nucleotides not matched to a gene: 4. Germline loops: CDR1 LGHNA, CDR2 YNFKEQ. The CDR3 contains 15 residues. The CDR3 spells CASSQIAGGPDTQYF. The CDR3 coding sequence is TGTGCCAGCAGCCAAATAGCGGGGGGGCCTGATACGCAGTATTTT.